This TCR beta chain was profiled in a study of CD8+ T cells in alopecia areata. Looking at the study overall: It was 6 to 18 months of tofacitinib, and then there were 6 months off drug.

CDR1 is MGHDK and CDR2 is SYGVNS in the germline V gene. The CDR3 is made up of 15 amino acids. V was clipped by 6 bases and J by 5 bases, with 20 bases between them. Study-level points and caveats: Among the cells sequenced in scalp samples are also the resident alphabeta T cells of normal skin.

Reverse transcription of extracted RNA yielded cDNA, which provided the sequencing template. TCRdb's table, derived via immunoSEQ multiplex PCR, lists solely in-frame clones and lacks some. The sample has around 140,000 clones; 51% are singletons. As part of sample collection, lesional scalp punch biopsies and peripheral blood were taken from alopecia areata patients. CD4+ and CD8+ T cells were sorted from PBMCs. This clone was seen a few times. Its antigen is still unknown. The sequencing used CD4+ T cells sorted from blood, collected at week 0. V gene TRBV25-1 combines with J gene TRBJ2-7; perhaps TRBD2 as D (5 bases). This TCR was sampled from a human donor with alopecia areata. The CDR3 loop reads CASSANFGRADEQYF. The CDR3 nucleotides are TGTGCCAGCAGCGCCAACTTCGGGCGGGCGGACGAGCAGTACTTC.